Below, 10 T cell receptor beta chains from the same sample are listed, as sequenced in a study of T cell clonality in common variable immunodeficiency. Repertoires were generated with immunoSEQ multiplex PCR, while TCRdb's copy carries only in-frame clones and drops some. The repertoire has around 57,000 clones, none seen only once; the ten largest take roughly 3.5%. Input material: peripheral blood mononuclear cells. The receptors come from a person between 18 and 75 years old in good health.

This clone was seen ten or more times. The read ends 3 residues shy of where the CDR3 ends; the end is completed using the germline J gene. The chain uses TRBV7-8 and TRBJ2-5, with TRBD1 matching over 7 bases. Per germline, CDR1 SGHVS and CDR2 FQNEAQ. The CDR3 has 14 residues. V dropped 4 bases and J dropped 2; count of bases not matched to a gene: 4. This CDR3 is CASSWPGQQETQYF. The part of the CDR3 DNA that was read is TGTGCCAGCAGCTGGCCGGGACAGCAAGAGACC.

This clone was counted ten times or more. The read stops 3 residues short of the end of the CDR3; the missing end is completed from the germline J gene. The rearrangement links TRBV10-3 to TRBJ2-7, with TRBD1 identical over 8 bases. CDR3 length: 12 residues. Losses at the gene ends were 4 bases for V and 5 bases for J; bases not matched to a gene: 1. CDR1 and CDR2 (germline): ENHRY, SYGVKD. This CDR3 reads CAISGTGNEQYF. The CDR3 bases that were read are TGTGCCATCAGTGGGACAGGGAACGAG.

In the case of this clone: The read finishes 3 residues shy of the CDR3 end, and the germline J gene is used to complete it. V and J are TRBV7-2 and TRBJ1-5; 8 nucleotides align to TRBD1. This CDR3 has 16 residues. The germline gives CDR1 SGHTA, CDR2 FQGNSA. CDR3 protein: CASRLAHRGSNQPQHF. The part of the CDR3 DNA that was read is TGTGCAAGTCGCTTAGCTCACAGGGGGAGCAATCAGCCC.

This clone showed up many times. From the germline J gene comes the end of the CDR3, since the read stops 3 residues before it. The chain has TRBV19 and TRBJ2-3, with D possibly matching TRBD2 (6 bases). Per the germline V gene, CDR1 is LNHDA and CDR2 is SQIVND (reference sequence). The CDR3 is 16 residues long. V was trimmed by 2 bases and J by 3 bases, leaving 15 bases between them. The CDR3 DNA, read in part, is TGTGCCAGTAGTATAACCCCGGGACTGAGAACAGATACG. Translating gives CASSITPGLRTDT. The CDR3 in its entirety is CASSITPGLRTDTQYF.

This clone was seen many times. The read comes to an end 3 residues before the CDR3 does, leaving the germline J gene to fill in the end. This chain connects TRBV20-1 to TRBJ2-1, with TRBD2 matching over 11 bases. Germline V gene data show CDR1 as DFQATT and CDR2 as SNEGSKA (reference sequence). Trimming took 0 bases from V and 8 from J; bases not matched to a gene: 12. The CDR3 consists of 17 residues. This CDR3 reads CSARDGTSGPPWDEQFF. The covered CDR3 bases are TGCAGTGCTAGAGACGGGACTAGCGGACCCCCTTGGGATGAG.

In the case of this clone: The sequence runs out 3 residues before the end of the CDR3; the remainder is reconstructed from the germline J gene. This chain uses TRBV18 with TRBJ2-3, with TRBD1 matching over 9 bases. This CDR3 spans 15 amino acids. V trimming: 3 bases; J trimming: 2 bases; junction bases outside the gene matches: 3. The germline V gene has CDR1 KGHSH and CDR2 LQKENI. The CDR3 region is CASSPGTGITDTQYF. The sequenced part of the CDR3 DNA is TGTGCCAGCTCACCCGGGACAGGGATCACAGATACG.

This clone was picked up many times. Read data end 3 residues before the CDR3 end; the end is taken from the germline J gene. This sequence joins TRBV29-1 and TRBJ1-1; D perhaps matches TRBD1 (6 bases). Germline V CDR1 and CDR2: SQVTM, ANQGSEA. The V and J ends lost 1 base and 3 bases respectively, with 12 bases between them. The CDR3 totals 14 residues. The CDR3 is CSVEVTGRYTEAFF. CDR3 bases read: TGCAGCGTTGAAGTCACAGGGAGGTACACTGAA.

At least ten counts were recorded for this clone. The read comes to an end 3 residues before the CDR3 does, leaving the germline J gene to fill in the end. The chain joins TRBV5-4 to TRBJ2-5; D is possibly TRBD1 (6 bases). V was trimmed by 3 bases and J by 2 bases, leaving 11 bases between them. CDR3 length equals 14 residues. The germline gives CDR1 SGHNT, CDR2 YYREEE (reference sequence). This chain's CDR3 is CASSSGQLQETQYF. The CDR3 bases that were read are TGTGCCAGCAGCTCTGGACAGTTACAAGAGACC.

This clone showed up just a few times. The missing CDR3 end, 3 residues past where the read stops, is filled in from the germline J gene. The gene calls are TRBV19 and TRBJ2-1; 8 bases align to TRBD2. J was trimmed by 5 bases and V by 4 bases; bases with no gene match: 10. The CDR3 is made up of 16 amino acids. Per germline, CDR1 LNHDA and CDR2 SQIVND (reference sequence). CDR3 amino acids: CASSNPSGRSNNEQFF. Partial CDR3 DNA: TGTGCCAGTAGTAACCCGAGCGGGAGATCCAACAATGAG.

This clone was detected many times. The observed sequence ends 3 residues before the CDR3 terminus, with the missing tail filled in from the germline J gene. The chain recombines TRBV5-5 with TRBJ1-1; D uncertain. CDR3 length: 15 amino acids. Trimming pared 0 bases from V and 2 bases from J, leaving 11 bases between. Germline V gene lookup returns CDR1 SGHKS and CDR2 YYEKEE (reference sequence). The CDR3 is CASSLAYYSNTEAFF. CDR3 bases read: TGTGCCAGCAGCTTGGCTTACTACTCTAACACTGAA. Together with reference TRBV5-5 and TRBJ1-1, the CDR3 gives the full variable domain: DAGVTQSPTHLIKTRGQQVTLRCSPISGHKSVSWYQQVLGQGPQFIFQYYEKEERGRGNFPDRFSARQFPNYSSELNVNALLLGDSALYLCASSLAYYSNTEAFFGQGTRLTVV.